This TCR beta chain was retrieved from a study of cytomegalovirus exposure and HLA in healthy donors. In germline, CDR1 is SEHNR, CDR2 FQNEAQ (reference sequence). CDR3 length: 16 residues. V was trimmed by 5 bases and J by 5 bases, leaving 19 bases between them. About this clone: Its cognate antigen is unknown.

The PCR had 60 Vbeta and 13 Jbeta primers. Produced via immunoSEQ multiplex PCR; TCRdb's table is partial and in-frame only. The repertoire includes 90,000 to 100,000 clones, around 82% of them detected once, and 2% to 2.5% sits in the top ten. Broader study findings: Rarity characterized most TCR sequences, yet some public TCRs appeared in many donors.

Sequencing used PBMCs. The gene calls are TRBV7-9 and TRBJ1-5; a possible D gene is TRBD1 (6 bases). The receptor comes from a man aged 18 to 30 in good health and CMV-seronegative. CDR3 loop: CASSAEDSGSHQPQHF. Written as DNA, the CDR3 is TGTGCCAGCAGCGCTGAGGACAGCGGCTCCCATCAGCCCCAGCATTTT.